A single sample is the source of the 4 T cell receptor beta chains below, sequenced in a study of vaccination and CD4 T cells after COVID-19. These receptors lack a known antigen. Specified treatment: approximately 10-day PBMC culture with coronavirus spike peptide pools or control peptides (ViraFEST assay). With the Oncomine TCR Beta short-read assay, DNA from cultured CD4+ T cells was sequenced. TCRdb re-called the PCR reads through MiXCR, storing one row per CDR3 protein. Of around 21,000 distinct CDR3 sequences in the sample, about 60% were seen once. The specimen was CD4+ T cells from blood, cultured in vitro. These receptors were taken from a human donor who had recovered from COVID-19.

The chain employs TRBV6-4 and TRBJ1-1, with 7 positions matching TRBD1. The CDR3 spans 14 residues. Unmatched junction bases numbered 3, after V lost 4 bases and J lost 1 base. Germline V CDR1 and CDR2: MRHNA, SNTAGT. This CDR3 is CASSAGTENTEAFF. In DNA, the CDR3 is TGTGCCAGCAGTGCAGGGACAGAGAACACTGAAGCTTTCTTT.

Judged by abundance, this clonotype is medium-sized. The V call is TRBV7-2, the J call TRBJ1-2; tentatively, D is TRBD1 (6 bases). Germline values: CDR1 SGHTA, CDR2 FQGNSA. V lost 5 bases and J 4 bases, leaving 17 bases between the germline ends. The CDR3 totals 15 residues. Here the CDR3 reads CASSPGGRVLYGYTF. In DNA form, the CDR3 reads TGTGCCAGCAGCCCGGGGGGCAGGGTTCTCTATGGCTACACCTTC.

This clonotype was seen more than once but under ten times. The chain couples TRBV6-5 to TRBJ1-1; the D gene is possibly TRBD1 (5 bases). CDR1 is MNHEY, CDR2 SVGAGI, per germline. Trimming removed 0 bases from V and 10 bases from J, with 15 bases in between. There are 14 residues in the CDR3. The CDR3 region is CASSYSTDPLLAFF. The CDR3 nucleotides are TGTGCCAGCAGTTACTCGACAGACCCCTTGCTAGCTTTCTTT.

This clonotype has a handful of counts. The rearrangement links TRBV20-1 to TRBJ1-5; unclear D gene. Germline CDR1 is DFQATT and CDR2 is SNEGSKA (reference sequence). V shed 0 bases and J shed 5 bases, with 5 bases lying between them. The CDR3 is 12 residues long. The CDR3 DNA reads TGCAGTGCTAGAGATGATCATCAGCCCCAGCATTTT. Its translation is CSARDDHQPQHF.